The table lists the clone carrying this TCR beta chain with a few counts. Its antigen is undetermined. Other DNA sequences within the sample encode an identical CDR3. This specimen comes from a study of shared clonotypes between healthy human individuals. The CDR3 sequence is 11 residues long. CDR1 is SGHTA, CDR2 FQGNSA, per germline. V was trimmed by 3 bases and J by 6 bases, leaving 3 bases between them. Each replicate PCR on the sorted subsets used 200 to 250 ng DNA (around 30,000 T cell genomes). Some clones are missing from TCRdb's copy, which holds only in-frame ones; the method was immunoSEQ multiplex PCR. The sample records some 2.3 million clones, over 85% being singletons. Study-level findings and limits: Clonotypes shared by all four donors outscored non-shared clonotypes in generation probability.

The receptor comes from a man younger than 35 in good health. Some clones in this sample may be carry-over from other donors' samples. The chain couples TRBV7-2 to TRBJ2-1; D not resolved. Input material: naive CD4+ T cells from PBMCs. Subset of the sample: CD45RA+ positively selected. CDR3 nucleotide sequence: TGTGCCAGCAGCTTTTTCAATGAGCAGTTCTTC. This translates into CASSFFNEQFF.